This is a list of T cell receptor beta chains from one sample in a study of blood T cells in healthy people across ages. A single record per CDR3 protein comes from TCRdb applying MiXCR to the 5' RACE reads. The table lists around 1.7 million distinct CDR3 sequences, 28% of them singletons. Sequenced sample: blood. The receptors were gathered from a woman in her twenties or thirties in good health. CDR3s leave out the opening cysteine and the closing phenylalanine or tryptophan.

TRBV7-2	15	TRBJ2-1	ASCRWGREGVYNERF
TRBV28	14	TRBJ2-1	ASSGGGTGAYNEQF
TRBV4-1	11	TRBJ2-7	ASSLGRTSEQY
TRBV6-2/TRBV6-3	13	TRBJ2-2	ASSYTAGAHGELF
TRBV2	11	TRBJ2-4	ASSESQRGKQY
TRBV20-1	13	TRBJ2-1	SASFVQRTYNEQF
TRBV5-1	11	TRBJ1-1	ASSLEGGAEAF
TRBV28	12	TRBJ2-5	ASSSTDRQETQY
TRBV7-8	12	TRBJ1-2	ASSLAFPEGGYT
TRBV20-1	11	TRBJ1-5	SAPRQGGQPQH
TRBV7-2	10	TRBJ1-6	ASSYQGVTLH
TRBV10-1	11	TRBJ2-3	ASSDTDTDTQY
TRBV10-3	12	TRBJ1-4	AISAGETNEKLF
TRBV6-2/TRBV6-3	14	TRBJ2-3	ASRGATSGSSDTQY
TRBV11-2	14	TRBJ2-7	ASSLRIRGAPQEQY
TRBV9	13	TRBJ1-2	ASSAVTGINYGYT
TRBV12-3/TRBV12-4	11	TRBJ1-4	ASSRGLGEKLF
TRBV5-5	13	TRBJ2-5	ASRTGRGGSETQY
TRBV2	11	TRBJ1-1	ASEDREDTEAF
TRBV15	15	NA	ATSGGWGGEMQETQY
TRBV9	11	TRBJ1-2	ASSVRETFGYT
TRBV2	14	TRBJ2-5	ASSPPTSGVMETQY
TRBV28	14	TRBJ1-1	ASSPTRSGGNTEAF
TRBV5-1	13	TRBJ1-1	ASSLGDISNTEAF
TRBV5-1	14	TRBJ2-3	ASSAGGFSSTDTQY
TRBV12-5	16	TRBJ1-2	ASGLGKGEVYLEYGYT
TRBV7-3	13	TRBJ2-1	ASSLGGVPGNEQF
TRBV6-1	12	TRBJ1-1	ASSESRRDTEAF
TRBV7-7	15	TRBJ2-5	ASSRLTLTGGAETQY
TRBV6-7	7	TRBJ1-5	AGHQPQH
TRBV7-9	10	TRBJ2-5	ASSFLAPEQY
TRBV20-1	12	TRBJ1-1	SARPADRDTEAF
TRBV5-1	13	TRBJ2-1	ASSLDNSPNNEQF
TRBV28	12	TRBJ2-3	ASRGHHSTDTQY
TRBV25-1	11	TRBJ1-1	AGSERMNTEAF
TRBV7-3	11	TRBJ2-3	ASSPNQGDTQY
TRBV12-3/TRBV12-4	14	TRBJ2-1	ASSLLSGRARNEQF
TRBV7-6	13	TRBJ2-7	ASSLDEGEEYEQY
TRBV7-2	11	TRBJ1-2	ASSPGVSYGYT
TRBV4-3	12	TRBJ2-2	ASSQERGTGELF
TRBV12-3/TRBV12-4	13	NA	ASSLTPGLAGEQY
TRBV27	14	TRBJ2-1	ASSSRFSGSYNEQF
TRBV29-1	12	TRBJ2-7	SVLSGTGIYEQY
TRBV12-3/TRBV12-4	13	TRBJ2-2	ASSLYERYTGELF
TRBV6-6	12	TRBJ1-1	ASSQIPENTEAF
TRBV5-1	12	TRBJ2-1	ASSFGTPGDEQF
TRBV2	11	TRBJ1-2	ASTGKTNYGYT
TRBV5-1	13	TRBJ2-7	ASSLVGLAAREQY
TRBV7-6	12	TRBJ2-1	ASSSRAPGDEQF
TRBV6-6	13	TRBJ2-1	ASSLGLAGTDEQF
TRBV29-1	8	TRBJ1-4	SAEREKLF
TRBV6-5	13	TRBJ1-2	ASRIGTLANYGYT
TRBV28	12	TRBJ1-2	ASSEAGTAATLT
TRBV5-1	15	TRBJ2-5	ASSLVMGAGVDETQY
TRBV20-1	13	TRBJ2-7	SCYSGGGPPYEQY
TRBV5-5	15	TRBJ2-5	ASSSKGGSPLQETQY
TRBV6-4	13	TRBJ2-5	ASRKTGVGQETQY